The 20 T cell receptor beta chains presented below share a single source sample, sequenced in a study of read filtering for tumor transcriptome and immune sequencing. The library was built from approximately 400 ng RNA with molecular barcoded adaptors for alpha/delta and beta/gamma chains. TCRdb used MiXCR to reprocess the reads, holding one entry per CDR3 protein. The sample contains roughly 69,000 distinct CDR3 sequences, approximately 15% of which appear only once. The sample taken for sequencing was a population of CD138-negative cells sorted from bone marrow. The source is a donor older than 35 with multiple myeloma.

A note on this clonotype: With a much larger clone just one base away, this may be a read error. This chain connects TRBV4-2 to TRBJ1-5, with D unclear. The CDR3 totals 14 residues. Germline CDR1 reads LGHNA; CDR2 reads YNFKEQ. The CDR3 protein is CASSQGPSNQPRHF. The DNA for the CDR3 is TGTGCCAGCAGCCAAGGACCCAGCAATCAGCCCCGGCATTTT.

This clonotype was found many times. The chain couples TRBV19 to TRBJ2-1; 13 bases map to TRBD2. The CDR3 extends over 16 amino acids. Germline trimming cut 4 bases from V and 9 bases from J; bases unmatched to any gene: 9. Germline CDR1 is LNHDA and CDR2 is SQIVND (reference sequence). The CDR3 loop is CASSKGPGLAGFEQFF. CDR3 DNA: TGTGCCAGTAGTAAAGGACCGGGACTAGCGGGATTTGAGCAGTTCTTC.

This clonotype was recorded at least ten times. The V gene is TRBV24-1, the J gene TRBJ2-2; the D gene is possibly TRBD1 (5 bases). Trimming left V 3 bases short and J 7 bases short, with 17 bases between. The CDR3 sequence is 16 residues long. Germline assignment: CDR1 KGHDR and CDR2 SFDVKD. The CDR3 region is CATSDPGALTDGELFF. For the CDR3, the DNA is TGTGCCACCAGTGATCCAGGTGCGCTGACAGACGGGGAGCTGTTTTTT.

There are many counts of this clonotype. This CDR3 is CASSLVKTGIKNIQYF. Here the CDR3 DNA reads TGTGCCAGCAGCTTAGTAAAGACAGGGATTAAAAACATTCAGTACTTC. The rearrangement links TRBV11-2 to TRBJ2-4, with 7 positions matching TRBD1. Germline CDR1 SGHAT, CDR2 FQNNGV. The V segment lost 1 base and the J segment 4 bases; nucleotides outside the gene matches: 7. The CDR3 is 16 amino acids.

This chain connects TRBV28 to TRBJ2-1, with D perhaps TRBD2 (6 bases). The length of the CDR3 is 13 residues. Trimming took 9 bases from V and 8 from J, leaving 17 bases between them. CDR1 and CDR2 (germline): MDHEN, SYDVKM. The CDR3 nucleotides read TGTGCCAGTGAAGGGACTGCCTTTGATGAGCAGTTCTTC. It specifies CASEGTAFDEQFF.

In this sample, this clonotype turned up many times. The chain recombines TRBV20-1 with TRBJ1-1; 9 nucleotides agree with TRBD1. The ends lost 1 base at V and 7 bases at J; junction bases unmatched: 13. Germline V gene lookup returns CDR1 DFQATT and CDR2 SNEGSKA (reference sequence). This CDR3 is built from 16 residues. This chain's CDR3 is CSARGLRGQGSFEAFF. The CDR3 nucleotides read TGCAGTGCTAGAGGTCTCCGGGGACAGGGTTCTTTTGAAGCTTTCTTT.

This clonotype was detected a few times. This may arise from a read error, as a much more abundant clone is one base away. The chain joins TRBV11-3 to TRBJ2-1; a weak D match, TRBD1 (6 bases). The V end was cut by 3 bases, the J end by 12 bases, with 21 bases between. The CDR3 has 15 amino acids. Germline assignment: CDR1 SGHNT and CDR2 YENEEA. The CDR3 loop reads CASSLKGQGLPGQFF. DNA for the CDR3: TGTGCCAGCAGCTTGAAGGGCCAGGGGCTGCCGGGGCAGTTCTTC.

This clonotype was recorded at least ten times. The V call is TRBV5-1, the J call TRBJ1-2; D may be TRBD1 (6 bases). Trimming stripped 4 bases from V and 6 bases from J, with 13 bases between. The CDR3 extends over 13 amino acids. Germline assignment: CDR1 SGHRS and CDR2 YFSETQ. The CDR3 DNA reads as TGCGCCAGCAGCCCTGACAGGCCTGATGGCTACACCTTC. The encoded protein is CASSPDRPDGYTF. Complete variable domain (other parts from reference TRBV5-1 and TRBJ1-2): KAGVTQTPRYLIKTRGQQVTLSCSPISGHRSVSWYQQTPGQGLQFLFEYFSETQRNKGNFPGRFSGRQFSNSRSEMNVSTLELGDSALYLCASSPDRPDGYTFGSGTRLTVV.

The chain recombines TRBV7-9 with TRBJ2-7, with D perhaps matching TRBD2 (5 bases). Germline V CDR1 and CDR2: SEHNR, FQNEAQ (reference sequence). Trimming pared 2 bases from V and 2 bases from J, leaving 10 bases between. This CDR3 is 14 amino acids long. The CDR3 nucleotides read TGTGCCAGCAGCTTAAGCGAGCGGACCTACGAGCAGTACTTC. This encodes CASSLSERTYEQYF.

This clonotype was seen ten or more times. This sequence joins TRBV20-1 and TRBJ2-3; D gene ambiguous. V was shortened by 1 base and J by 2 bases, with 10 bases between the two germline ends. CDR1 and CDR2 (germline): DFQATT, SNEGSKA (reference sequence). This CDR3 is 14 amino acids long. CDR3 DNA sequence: TGCAGTGCTAGAGCCTTCACGTCCACAGATACGCAGTATTTT. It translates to CSARAFTSTDTQYF.

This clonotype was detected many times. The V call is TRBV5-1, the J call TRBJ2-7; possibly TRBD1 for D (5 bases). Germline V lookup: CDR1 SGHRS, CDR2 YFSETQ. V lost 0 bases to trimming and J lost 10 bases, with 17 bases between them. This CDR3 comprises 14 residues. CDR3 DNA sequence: TGCGCCAGCAGCTTGGATGGGGCAGCCCTTGAACAGTACTTC. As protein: CASSLDGAALEQYF.

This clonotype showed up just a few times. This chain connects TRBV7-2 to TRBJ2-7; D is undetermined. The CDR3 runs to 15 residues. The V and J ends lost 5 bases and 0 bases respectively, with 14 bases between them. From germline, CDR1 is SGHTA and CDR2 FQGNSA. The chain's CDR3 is CASSPLQQLSYEQYF. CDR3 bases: TGTGCCAGCAGCCCCCTACAACAGCTCTCCTACGAGCAGTACTTC.

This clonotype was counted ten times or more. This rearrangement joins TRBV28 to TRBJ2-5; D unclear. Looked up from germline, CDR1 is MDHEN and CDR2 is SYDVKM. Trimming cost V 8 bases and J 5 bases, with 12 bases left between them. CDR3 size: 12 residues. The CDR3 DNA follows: TGTGCCAGCCTCTCCCCAACGGAGACCCAGTACTTC. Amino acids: CASLSPTETQYF.

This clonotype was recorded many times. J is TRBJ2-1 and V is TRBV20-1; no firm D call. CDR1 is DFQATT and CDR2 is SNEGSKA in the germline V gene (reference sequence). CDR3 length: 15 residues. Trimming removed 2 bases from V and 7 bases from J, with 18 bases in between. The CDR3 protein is CSARIPVHGVNEQFF. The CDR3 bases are TGCAGTGCTAGAATTCCAGTTCATGGGGTAAATGAGCAGTTCTTC.

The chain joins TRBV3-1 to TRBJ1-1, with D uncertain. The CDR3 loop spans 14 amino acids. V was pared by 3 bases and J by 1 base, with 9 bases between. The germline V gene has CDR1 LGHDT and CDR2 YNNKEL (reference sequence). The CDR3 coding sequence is TGTGCCAGCAGCCAGGCCGGGAGGAACACTGAAGCTTTCTTT. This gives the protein CASSQAGRNTEAFF.

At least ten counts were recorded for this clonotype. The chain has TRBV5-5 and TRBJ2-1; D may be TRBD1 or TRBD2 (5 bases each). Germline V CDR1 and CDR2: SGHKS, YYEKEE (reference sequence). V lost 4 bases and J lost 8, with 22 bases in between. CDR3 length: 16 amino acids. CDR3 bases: TGTGCCAGCAGCCCCCGGGACCGAGGGCGGTTCGATGAGCAGTTCTTC. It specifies CASSPRDRGRFDEQFF.

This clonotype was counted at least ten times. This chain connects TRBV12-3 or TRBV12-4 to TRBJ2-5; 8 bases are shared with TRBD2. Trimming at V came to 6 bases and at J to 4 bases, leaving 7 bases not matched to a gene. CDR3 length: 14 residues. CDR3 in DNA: TGTGCCAGCAGCCGAAGCGGGAGACCAGAGACCCAGTACTTC. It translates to CASSRSGRPETQYF.

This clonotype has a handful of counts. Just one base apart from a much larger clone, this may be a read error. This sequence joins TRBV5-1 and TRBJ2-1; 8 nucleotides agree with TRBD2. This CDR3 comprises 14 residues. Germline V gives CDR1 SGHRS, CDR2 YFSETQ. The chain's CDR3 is CASSLGTSHNGQFF. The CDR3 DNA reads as TGCGCCAGCAGCTTGGGGACTAGCCACAATGGGCAGTTCTTC.

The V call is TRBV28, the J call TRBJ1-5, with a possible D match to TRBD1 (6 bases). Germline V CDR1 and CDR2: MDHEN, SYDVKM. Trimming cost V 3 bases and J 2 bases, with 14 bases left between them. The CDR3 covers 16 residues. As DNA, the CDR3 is TGTGCCAGCAGTTTTCCATCGGACAGAGGCAATCAGCCCCAGCATTTT. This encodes CASSFPSDRGNQPQHF. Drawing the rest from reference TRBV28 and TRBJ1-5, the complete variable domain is DVKVTQSSRYLVKRTGEKVFLECVQDMDHENMFWYRQDPGLGLRLIYFSYDVKMKEKGDIPEGYSVSREKKERFSLILESASTNQTSMYLCASSFPSDRGNQPQHFGDGTRLSIL.

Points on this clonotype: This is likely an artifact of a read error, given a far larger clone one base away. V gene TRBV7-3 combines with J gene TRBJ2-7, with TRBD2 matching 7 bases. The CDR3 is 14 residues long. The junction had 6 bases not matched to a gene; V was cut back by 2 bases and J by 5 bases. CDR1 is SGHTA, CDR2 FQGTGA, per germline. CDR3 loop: CASSLRAGANEQYF. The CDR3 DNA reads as TGTGCCAGCAGCTTACGGGCGGGAGCTAACGAGCAGTACTTC.